This T cell receptor (beta chain) was recovered during a study of T cells in Graves' hyperthyroidism and ophthalmopathy. The CDR3 has 14 amino acids. Germline CDR1 is SEHNR and CDR2 is FQNEAQ (reference sequence). V lost 6 bases and J 3 bases, leaving 12 bases between the germline ends. Study-wide results and limits: Blood also contained most expanded thyroid clonotypes above 0.001. From stable hyperthyroidism, ophthalmopathy was separated by a 13 V-J model.

This clonotype has a count of ten or more. Its antigen is not known. RNA transcripts yielded amplified TCR beta CDR3 regions. The HTBI primer set was used in a first-round RT-PCR of the TCR CDR3. TCRdb reprocessed the multiplex PCR reads via MiXCR and lists one record per CDR3 protein. The table has some 570,000 distinct CDR3 sequences, roughly 15% seen once. V usage is TRBV7-9 and J usage is TRBJ2-1; weak D call: TRBD2 (5 bases). This clonotype was obtained from a woman between 18 and 29 years old with Graves' ophthalmopathy. Sequenced material: blood. CDR3 residues: CASRVDGGYNEQFF. In nucleotides, the CDR3 is TGTGCCAGCAGAGTCGACGGAGGCTACAATGAGCAGTTCTTC.